This T cell receptor beta chain was retrieved from a study of OX40 agonist ivuxolimab in advanced cancers. V dropped 2 bases and J dropped 7 bases, with 14 bases sitting between them. CDR3 size: 14 residues. Germline loops: CDR1 MNHEY, CDR2 SMNVEV (reference sequence). Profiling relied on immunoSEQ multiplex PCR, and the TCRdb table lists in-frame clones only, not all of them. The data contain approximately 90,000 clones, about 90% of them singletons. The chain uses TRBV27 and TRBJ1-1; D might be TRBD1 (5 bases). The TCR sequence derives from an adult with an advanced solid tumor such as melanoma, head and neck, liver or kidney cancer. The input for sequencing was CD4+ or CD8+ T cells sorted from blood, taken in a trial of the OX40 agonist ivuxolimab. CDR3 nucleotides: TGTGCCAGCAGTTTAGTCCCCCTTGGGGGTGAAGCTTTCTTT. This gives the protein CASSLVPLGGEAFF.